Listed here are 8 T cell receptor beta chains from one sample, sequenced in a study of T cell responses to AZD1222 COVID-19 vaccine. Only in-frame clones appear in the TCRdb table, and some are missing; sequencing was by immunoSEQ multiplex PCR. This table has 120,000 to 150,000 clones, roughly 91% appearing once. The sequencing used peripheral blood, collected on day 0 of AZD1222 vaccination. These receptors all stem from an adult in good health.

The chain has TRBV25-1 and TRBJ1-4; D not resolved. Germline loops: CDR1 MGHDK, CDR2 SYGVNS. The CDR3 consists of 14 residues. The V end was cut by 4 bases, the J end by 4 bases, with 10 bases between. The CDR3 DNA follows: TGTGCCAGCAGTGGTGTACAGAGTAATGAAAAACTGTTTTTT. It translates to CASSGVQSNEKLFF. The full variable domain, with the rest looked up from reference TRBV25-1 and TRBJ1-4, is EADIYQTPRYLVIGTGKKITLECSQTMGHDKMYWYQQDPGMELHLIHYSYGVNSTEKGDLSSESTVSRIRTEHFPLTLESARPSHTSQYLCASSGVQSNEKLFFGSGTQLSVL.

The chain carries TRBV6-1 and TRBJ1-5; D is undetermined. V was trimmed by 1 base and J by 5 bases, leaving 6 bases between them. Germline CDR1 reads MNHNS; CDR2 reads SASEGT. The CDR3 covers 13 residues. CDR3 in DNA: TGTGCCAGCAGTGAAGAAGGAGATCAGCCCCAGCATTTT. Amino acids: CASSEEGDQPQHF.

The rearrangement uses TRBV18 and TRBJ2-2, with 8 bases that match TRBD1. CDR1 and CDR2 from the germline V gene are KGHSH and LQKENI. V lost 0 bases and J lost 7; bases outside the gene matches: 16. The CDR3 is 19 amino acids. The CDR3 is CASSPPFGRGQQRNGELFF. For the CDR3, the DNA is TGTGCCAGCTCACCACCCTTTGGCAGGGGGCAACAACGGAACGGGGAGCTGTTTTTT. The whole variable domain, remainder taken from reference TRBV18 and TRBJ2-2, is NAGVMQNPRHLVRRRGQEARLRCSPMKGHSHVYWYRQLPEEGLKFMVYLQKENIIDESGMPKERFSAEFPKEGPSILRIQQVVRGDSAAYFCASSPPFGRGQQRNGELFFGEGSRLTVL.

The CDR3 loop is CASSSLGTSGSRGEQYF. The DNA of the CDR3 is TGTGCCAGCAGCTCACTTGGGACTAGCGGGAGTCGAGGAGAGCAGTACTTC. J is TRBJ2-7 and V is TRBV5-4; 14 positions agree with TRBD2. The CDR3 is made up of 17 amino acids. Germline V lookup: CDR1 SGHNT, CDR2 YYREEE (reference sequence). The V gene end was trimmed by 3 bases and the J gene end by 7 bases; junction bases not matched to a gene: 12.

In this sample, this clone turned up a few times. CDR3 residues: CASSLIRAGELFF. CDR3 DNA: TGTGCCAGCAGTTTGATTAGGGCCGGGGAGCTGTTTTTT. J is TRBJ2-2 and V is TRBV12-3 or TRBV12-4; D is unresolved. V was pared by 3 bases and J by 6 bases, with 8 bases between. There are 13 residues in the CDR3.

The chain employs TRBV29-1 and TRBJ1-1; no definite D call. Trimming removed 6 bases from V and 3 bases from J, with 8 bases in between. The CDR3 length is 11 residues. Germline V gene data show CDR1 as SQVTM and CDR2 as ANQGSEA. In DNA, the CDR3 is TGCAGCGTGCACCTTTACACTGAAGCTTTCTTT. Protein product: CSVHLYTEAFF.

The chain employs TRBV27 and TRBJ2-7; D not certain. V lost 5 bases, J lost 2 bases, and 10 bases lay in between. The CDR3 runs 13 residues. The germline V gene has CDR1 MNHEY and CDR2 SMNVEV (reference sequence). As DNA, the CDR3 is TGTGCCAGCAGTCAGACGCACACCTACGAGCAGTACTTC. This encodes CASSQTHTYEQYF.

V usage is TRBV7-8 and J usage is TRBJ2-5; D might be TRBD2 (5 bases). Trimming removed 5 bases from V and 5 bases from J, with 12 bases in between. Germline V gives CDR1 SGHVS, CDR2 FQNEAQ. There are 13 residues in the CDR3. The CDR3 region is CASSPGFRETQYF. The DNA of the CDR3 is TGTGCCAGCAGCCCGGGGTTTAGGGAGACCCAGTACTTC.